This is a list of T cell receptor beta chains from one sample in a study of blood T cell repertoires in COVID-19. Clones were sequenced by immunoSEQ multiplex PCR, and TCRdb holds only the in-frame ones, with some missing. The data contain over 55,000 clones, about 90% of them singletons. The sample was peripheral blood. These receptors came from a man in his fifties with active COVID-19. Each CDR3 is given with its conserved first and last residue. A D gene is named only where the DNA matches it firmly. Not all rows give a size; the values are once, few, many and, for expanded clones, a class.

CDR3 protein | CDR3 DNA | D gene | J gene | V gene | clone size
CASSEGVNSGANVLTF | TGTGCCAGCAGTGAAGGTGTCAACTCTGGGGCCAACGTCCTGACTTTC | . | TRBJ2-6 | TRBV6-1 | .
CASSLGTINTGELFF | TGTGCCAGCAGCTTAGGGACAATAAACACCGGGGAGCTGTTTTTT | . | TRBJ2-2 | TRBV7-9 | once
CASSRGQGDYGYTF | TGCGCCAGCAGCCGCGGACAGGGGGACTATGGCTACACCTTC | TRBD1 | TRBJ1-2 | TRBV4-3 | .
CSVGTGRNEKLFF | TGCAGCGTTGGGACAGGCCGAAATGAAAAACTGTTTTTT | TRBD1 | TRBJ1-4 | TRBV29-1 | .
CASSVGQGGTEAFF | TGTGCCAGCAGCGTAGGACAGGGGGGCACTGAAGCTTTCTTT | TRBD1 | TRBJ1-1 | TRBV9 | .
CASSLGGLTMNTEAFF | TGCGCCAGCAGCTTGGGCGGACTAACTATGAACACTGAAGCTTTCTTT | . | TRBJ1-1 | TRBV5-1 | .
CATSEENRLYGYTF | TGTGCCACCAGTGAGGAGAACAGGCTCTATGGCTACACCTTC | . | TRBJ1-2 | TRBV24-1 | .
CASSQDRVEQYF | TGTGCCAGCAGCCAAGATCGGGTGGAGCAGTACTTC | . | TRBJ2-7 | TRBV3-1/TRBV3-2 | .
CASSVDGDRRFGYTF | TGTGCCAGCAGCGTAGATGGGGACAGGCGATTTGGCTACACCTTC | TRBD1 | TRBJ1-2 | TRBV9 | .
CASSSGGPNTEAFF | TGTGCCAGCAGTTCGGGGGGTCCGAACACTGAAGCTTTCTTT | . | TRBJ1-1 | TRBV6-2/TRBV6-3 | .
CASSLRWSSYEQYF | TGTGCCAGCAGCTTGCGGTGGAGCTCCTACGAGCAGTACTTC | . | TRBJ2-7 | TRBV5-8 | .
CASRSGTGVQPQHF | TGTGCCAGCAGGAGTGGGACAGGGGTTCAGCCCCAGCATTTT | TRBD1 | TRBJ1-5 | TRBV6-5 | few
CAAGQGTNSPLHF | TGTGCCGCCGGGCAGGGAACCAATTCACCCCTCCACTTT | . | TRBJ1-6 | TRBV19 | .
CASSLGGTSRFYTQYF | TGCGCCAGCAGCTTGGGGGGGACTAGCCGTTTTTATACGCAGTATTTT | TRBD2 | TRBJ2-3 | TRBV5-1 | .
CATSRGQGVFAEAFF | TGTGCCACCAGCAGGGGGCAGGGGGTCTTTGCTGAAGCTTTCTTT | TRBD1 | TRBJ1-1 | TRBV15 | .
CASSLTQGAPTDTQYF | TGTGCCAGCAGCTTAACACAGGGGGCCCCCACAGATACGCAGTATTTT | TRBD1 | TRBJ2-3 | TRBV7-3 | .
CSVEGKQGINTEAFF | TGCAGCGTTGAAGGCAAACAGGGGATCAACACTGAAGCTTTCTTT | TRBD1 | TRBJ1-1 | TRBV29-1 | .
CASRVGHSSSYEQYF | TGTGCCAGCAGGGTGGGACATTCGAGCTCCTACGAGCAGTACTTC | . | TRBJ2-7 | TRBV6-5 | .
CASSPDRTTSTDTQYF | TGTGCCAGCAGCCCTGACAGGACCACTAGCACAGATACGCAGTATTTT | . | TRBJ2-3 | TRBV9 | .
CASSRTSGGNTDTQYF | TGCGCCAGCAGCCGGACTAGCGGGGGGAACACAGATACGCAGTATTTT | TRBD2 | TRBJ2-3 | TRBV5-1 | .
CASSPGGSSYNSPLHF | TGTGCCAGCAGCCCAGGCGGGAGCTCCTATAATTCACCCCTCCACTTT | . | TRBJ1-6 | TRBV5-4 | .
CASSVGGPLPGYEQYF | TGTGCCAGCAGCGTCGGAGGGCCCCTCCCCGGCTACGAGCAGTACTTC | . | TRBJ2-7 | TRBV9 | .
CASSFQTDYGYTF | TGTGCCAGCTCGTTTCAGACTGACTATGGCTACACCTTC | . | TRBJ1-2 | TRBV18 | once
CASSQDLASGGNYGYTF | TGCGCCAGCAGCCAAGATCTAGCGTCAGGGGGTAACTATGGCTACACCTTC | TRBD1 | TRBJ1-2 | TRBV4-3 | .
CATSRVNKGDEKLFF | TGTGCCACCAGCAGAGTTAACAAAGGGGATGAAAAACTGTTTTTT | . | TRBJ1-4 | TRBV15 | once
CASSLSRSYEQYF | TGTGCCAGCAGCTTATCAAGGAGCTACGAGCAGTACTTC | . | TRBJ2-7 | TRBV7-3 | once
CASSFRGGALYGYTF | TGTGCCAGCAGCTTCAGGGGAGGGGCACTATATGGCTACACCTTC | . | TRBJ1-2 | TRBV5-4 | .
CASSYFTDGDTEAFF | TGCGCCAGCAGCTACTTCACTGACGGGGACACTGAAGCTTTCTTT | . | TRBJ1-1 | TRBV5-1 | .
CASSQKGTGTGGPNYGCTF | TGCGCCAGCAGCCAAAAGGGGACCGGGACAGGGGGTCCTAATTATGGCTGCACCTTC | TRBD1 | TRBJ1-2 | TRBV4-1 | once
CASSSYQAGGGTYEQYF | TGTGCCAGCAGTTCGTACCAAGCGGGAGGAGGGACCTACGAGCAGTACTTC | TRBD2 | TRBJ2-7 | TRBV6-2/TRBV6-3 | .
CASSLVGAMNTEAFF | TGTGCCAGCAGCTTGGTAGGGGCCATGAACACTGAAGCTTTCTTT | . | TRBJ1-1 | TRBV5-6 | .
CASSYRLQGLYEQYF | TGTGCCAGCAGTTACCGATTACAGGGGTTGTACGAGCAGTACTTC | TRBD1 | TRBJ2-7 | TRBV6-5 | .
CASSLAPSTDTQYF | TGTGCCAGCAGCTTGGCCCCTAGCACAGATACGCAGTATTTT | . | TRBJ2-3 | TRBV7-8 | .
CASSTGTVPTDTQYF | TGTGCCAGCAGCACCGGGACAGTTCCGACAGATACGCAGTATTTT | TRBD1 | TRBJ2-3 | TRBV7-2 | .
CATTPGQNNEQFF | TGTGCCACCACCCCGGGACAAAACAATGAGCAGTTCTTC | . | TRBJ2-1 | TRBV24-1 | once
CASSLAGGQGYSPLHF | TGCGCCAGCAGCTTGGCGGGGGGGCAGGGATATTCACCCCTCCACTTT | . | TRBJ1-6 | TRBV5-1 | .
CARTSGRETRLLNSPLHF | TGCGCCAGGACATCTGGCCGGGAAACAAGATTACTAAATTCACCCCTCCACTTT | . | TRBJ1-6 | TRBV5-1 | .
CASSRYNEQFF | TGTGCCAGCAGCCGGTACAATGAGCAGTTCTTC | . | TRBJ2-1 | TRBV28 | .
CASMQGGAYEQYF | TGTGCCAGCATGCAAGGGGGTGCCTACGAGCAGTACTTC | . | TRBJ2-7 | TRBV6-5 | once
CSVRGPDTEAFF | TGCAGCGTCAGGGGGCCGGACACTGAAGCTTTCTTT | TRBD1 | TRBJ1-1 | TRBV29-1 | .
CSVYGGRAINYGYTF | TGCAGCGTCTACGGCGGCAGGGCAATTAACTATGGCTACACCTTC | . | TRBJ1-2 | TRBV29-1 | once
CASSSPPGTGATYGYTF | TGTGCCAGCAGTTCTCCCCCCGGGACAGGGGCGACTTATGGCTACACCTTC | TRBD1 | TRBJ1-2 | TRBV6-2/TRBV6-3 | .
CSASPRFGQGVGNTIYF | TGCAGCGCCTCCCCCCGGTTTGGACAGGGGGTCGGAAACACCATATATTTT | TRBD1 | TRBJ1-3 | TRBV29-1 | .
CASNPDGGIPYGYTF | TGTGCCAGTAACCCAGACGGAGGCATTCCCTATGGCTACACCTTC | . | TRBJ1-2 | TRBV19 | .
CASSRGGGWKDIQYF | TGTGCCAGCAGCCGAGGGGGGGGATGGAAGGACATTCAGTACTTC | . | TRBJ2-4 | TRBV7-8 | .
CASSLDRGNSPLHF | TGCGCCAGCAGCTTGGACAGGGGGAATTCACCCCTCCACTTT | TRBD1 | TRBJ1-6 | TRBV5-1 | once
CASSVDRVRDTQYF | TGTGCCAGCAGTGTTGACAGGGTCAGAGATACGCAGTATTTT | TRBD1 | TRBJ2-3 | TRBV28 | .
CASSLGIRGEAFF | TGTGCCAGCAGTTTAGGCATAAGAGGTGAAGCTTTCTTT | . | TRBJ1-1 | TRBV28 | .
CASSLNGVSNSPLHF | TGTGCCAGCAGTTTAAACGGAGTATCTAATTCACCCCTCCACTTT | . | TRBJ1-6 | TRBV28 | .
CATSREGGRGNEKLFF | TGTGCCACCAGCAGAGAAGGAGGCAGGGGGAATGAAAAACTGTTTTTT | TRBD1 | TRBJ1-4 | TRBV15 | .
CASSPVGANYGYTF | TGTGCCAGCAGCCCCGTGGGAGCTAACTATGGCTACACCTTC | . | TRBJ1-2 | TRBV9 | few
CASSLSPGTSGDHYEQYF | TGTGCCAGCAGTTTAAGTCCCGGGACTAGCGGGGATCACTACGAGCAGTACTTC | TRBD2 | TRBJ2-7 | TRBV28 | once
CSVFRTSTGRNTEAFF | TGCAGCGTTTTCCGGACGTCGACAGGGAGGAACACTGAAGCTTTCTTT | TRBD1 | TRBJ1-1 | TRBV29-1 | .
CASSLAEGQGNEKLFF | TGTGCCAGCAGCTTGGCCGAAGGACAGGGAAATGAAAAACTGTTTTTT | TRBD1 | TRBJ1-4 | TRBV5-6 | .
CATSDPGTGMAGELFF | TGTGCCACCAGTGACCCCGGGACAGGGATGGCCGGGGAGCTGTTTTTT | TRBD1 | TRBJ2-2 | TRBV24-1 | .
CASSPTGYNQPQHF | TGTGCCAGCAGCCCTACAGGGTATAATCAGCCCCAGCATTTT | . | TRBJ1-5 | TRBV3-1/TRBV3-2 | .
CASTLGHFDVGEQFF | TGTGCCAGTACCCTGGGACATTTTGACGTTGGTGAGCAGTTCTTC | . | TRBJ2-1 | TRBV19 | .
CAWSVEPNQPQHF | TGTGCCTGGAGTGTCGAGCCTAACCAGCCCCAGCATTTT | . | TRBJ1-5 | TRBV30 | .
CASSPRASRTGPKNIQYF | TGCGCCAGCAGCCCCAGGGCTTCCAGGACAGGGCCTAAAAACATTCAGTACTTC | TRBD1 | TRBJ2-4 | TRBV4-1 | .